This T cell receptor (beta chain) was recovered during a study of graft-versus-host responses after intestinal transplantation (dated by TCRdb to 2020 to 2022). For context, the study as a whole: Multivisceral, liver-intestinal, or isolated intestinal transplants were received by the recipients. Alloreactive clones were identified by sequencing pre-transplant mixed lymphocyte reaction products and comparing them with unstimulated pre-transplant donor and recipient T cells. Of the 20 to 30 intestinal transplant recipients enrolled in the cohort, one of whom was a retransplant, a few patients without pretransplant specimens were excluded. Bulk TCR-beta CDR3 sequencing was used to track graft-versus-host and host-versus-graft alloreactive T cell clones in the graft, circulation and bone marrow after intestinal transplantation. All recipients received anti-thymocyte globulin induction followed by maintenance tacrolimus and steroids for three to four years. A peak of at least 4% donor T cells among recipient peripheral blood mononuclear cells was the definition used for donor T cell macrochimerism. Rather than going through the commercial service, samples from a few later patients were sequenced in-house on an Illumina MiSeq and processed with MiXCR. The full study reports these points: In patients with donor T cell macrochimerism, the allografts had high GvH to HvG T cell clonal ratios. Early after transplant, peak levels of circulating GvH clones were found to be associated with declines in HvG clones. The relatively low number and heterogeneity of intestinal transplant patients limited the conclusions. GvH clones were detected in recipient bone marrow, and some appeared earlier in ileal mucosa or blood, consistent with an intestinal mucosal origin.

A note on this clone: There is no known antigen for this receptor. No much larger clone is present one base from it, and per-base qualities are unavailable.

Interpreted using the paper, the time point label stands for: cells obtained before transplantation from donor or recipient. CD3+CD4+ and CD3+CD8+ populations were FACS-sorted from unstimulated pre-transplant donor and recipient cells taken from spleen or lymph nodes. Libraries were made using the immunoSEQ multiplex PCR assay. For most patients, genomic DNA was isolated with the Qiagen DNeasy Blood and Tissue Kit and sent frozen to Adaptive Biotechnologies for TCR sequencing. Adaptive Biotechnologies carried out high-throughput TCR-beta CDR3 sequencing of genomic DNA for most patients. The study's processing was this. TCR sequencing data for roughly 18 patients were retrieved from Adaptive's ImmunoSEQ software; three other patients were processed with MiXCR and VDJtools. To correct CD4 versus CD8 sorting errors, any sequence found in both subsets at a frequency ratio below 5:1 was removed. CDR3 nucleotide sequences shared between donor and recipient were removed because their origin could not be assigned. Alloreactive clones required at least 2-fold expansion over unstimulated cells and minimum CFSE-low frequency of 0.002% (template counts) or 0.001% (read counts). Mappable clones were those detected in sequenced pre-transplant spleen, lymph node, or MLR CFSE-low populations of the donor or recipient. The cumulative frequency of alloreactive clones was calculated as a percentage of all sequences, weighted by copy number. The table comes from immuneACCESS by way of TCRdb, which keeps in-frame sequences with V and J called. Part of the clones is missing from these tables; in studies checked, under half for an unresolved V gene and the rest for unknown reasons. V and J calls and clone size are as listed in that table; D and trimming were resolved from the DNA. The sample table contains about 85,000 clones; only one count was recorded for 75% to 90% of them. The ten largest clones capture approximately 18% of the sample.

Measured from the cysteine to the phenylalanine, the CDR3 is 15 residues long. Solely the CDR3 DNA is kept, with 45 bases framed from the first base. V loses 2 bases at its end and J loses 5 bases; junction bases beyond the gene matches: 9. CDR1 is given as GTSNPN and CDR2 as SVGIG, both from the germline V gene (reference sequence). Recombination joined TRBV30 with TRBJ2-5; TRBD2 lines up with 9 middle nucleotides. The clonotype originates from a human donor who received an intestinal transplant. The source material was unstimulated CD8+ T cells sorted from spleen or lymph node cells, sampled before intestinal transplant. The CDR3 protein sequence reads: CAWSPGTSSVETQYF. The sequenced DNA: TGTGCCTGGAGTCCCGGGACTAGCAGTGTGGAGACCCAGTACTTC.